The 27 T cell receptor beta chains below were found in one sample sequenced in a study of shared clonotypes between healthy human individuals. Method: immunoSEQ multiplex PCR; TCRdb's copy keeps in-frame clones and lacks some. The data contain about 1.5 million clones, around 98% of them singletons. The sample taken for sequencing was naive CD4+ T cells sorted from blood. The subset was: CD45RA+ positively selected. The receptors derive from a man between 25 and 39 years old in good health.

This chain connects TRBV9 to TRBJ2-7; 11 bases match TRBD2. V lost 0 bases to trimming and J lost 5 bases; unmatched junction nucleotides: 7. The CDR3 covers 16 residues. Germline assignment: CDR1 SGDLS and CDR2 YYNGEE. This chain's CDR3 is CASSVGLAGNIHEQYF. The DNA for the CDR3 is TGTGCCAGCAGCGTAGGACTAGCGGGAAATATCCACGAGCAGTACTTC.

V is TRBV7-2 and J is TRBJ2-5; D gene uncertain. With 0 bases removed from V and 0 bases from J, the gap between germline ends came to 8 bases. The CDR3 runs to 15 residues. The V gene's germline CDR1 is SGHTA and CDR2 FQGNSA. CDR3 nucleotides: TGTGCCAGCAGCTTAGCGGGTAGATACCAAGAGACCCAGTACTTC. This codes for CASSLAGRYQETQYF.

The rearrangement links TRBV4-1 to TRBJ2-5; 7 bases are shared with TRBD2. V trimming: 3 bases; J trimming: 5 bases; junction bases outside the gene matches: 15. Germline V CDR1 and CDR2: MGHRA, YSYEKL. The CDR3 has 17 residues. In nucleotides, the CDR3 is TGCGCCAGCAGCCAGGGTGGGAGGGTCGCCCAGTGGGAGACCCAGTACTTC. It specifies CASSQGGRVAQWETQYF.

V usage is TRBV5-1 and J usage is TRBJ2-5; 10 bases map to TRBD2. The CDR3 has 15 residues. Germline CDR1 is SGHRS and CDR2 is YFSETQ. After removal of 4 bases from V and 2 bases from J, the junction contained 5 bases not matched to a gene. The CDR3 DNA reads TGCGCCAGCAGCCACGGACTAGCGGAACAAGAGACCCAGTACTTC. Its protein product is CASSHGLAEQETQYF.

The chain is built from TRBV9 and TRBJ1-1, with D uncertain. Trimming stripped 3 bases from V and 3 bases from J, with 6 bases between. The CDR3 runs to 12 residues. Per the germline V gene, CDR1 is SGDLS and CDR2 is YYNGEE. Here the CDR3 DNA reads TGTGCCAGCAGCGCCTCCCACACTGAAGCTTTCTTT. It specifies CASSASHTEAFF.

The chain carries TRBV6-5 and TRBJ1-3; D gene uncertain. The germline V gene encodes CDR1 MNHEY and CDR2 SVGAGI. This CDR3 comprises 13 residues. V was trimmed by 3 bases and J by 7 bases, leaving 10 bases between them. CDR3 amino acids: CASSYGNENTIYF. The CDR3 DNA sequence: TGTGCCAGCAGTTATGGGAACGAGAACACCATATATTTT.

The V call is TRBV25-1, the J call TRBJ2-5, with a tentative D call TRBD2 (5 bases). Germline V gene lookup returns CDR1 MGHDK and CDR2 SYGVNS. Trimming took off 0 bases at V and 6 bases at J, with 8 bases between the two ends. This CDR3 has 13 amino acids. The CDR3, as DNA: TGTGCCAGCAGTGAATACGGGGAAAAGACCCAGTACTTC. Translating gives CASSEYGEKTQYF. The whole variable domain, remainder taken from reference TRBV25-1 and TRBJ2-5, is EADIYQTPRYLVIGTGKKITLECSQTMGHDKMYWYQQDPGMELHLIHYSYGVNSTEKGDLSSESTVSRIRTEHFPLTLESARPSHTSQYLCASSEYGEKTQYFGPGTRLLVL.

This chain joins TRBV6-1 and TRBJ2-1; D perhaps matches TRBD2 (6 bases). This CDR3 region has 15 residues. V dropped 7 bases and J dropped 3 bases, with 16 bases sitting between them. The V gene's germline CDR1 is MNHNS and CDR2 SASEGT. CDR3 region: CASIGGNWNYNEQFF. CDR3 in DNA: TGTGCCAGCATTGGGGGGAATTGGAACTACAATGAGCAGTTCTTC.

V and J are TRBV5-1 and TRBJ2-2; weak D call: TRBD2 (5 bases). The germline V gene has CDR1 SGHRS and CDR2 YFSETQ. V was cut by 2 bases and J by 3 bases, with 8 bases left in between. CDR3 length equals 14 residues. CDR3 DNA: TGCGCCAGCAGCTTCTCTAGCCACACCGGGGAGCTGTTTTTT. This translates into CASSFSSHTGELFF.

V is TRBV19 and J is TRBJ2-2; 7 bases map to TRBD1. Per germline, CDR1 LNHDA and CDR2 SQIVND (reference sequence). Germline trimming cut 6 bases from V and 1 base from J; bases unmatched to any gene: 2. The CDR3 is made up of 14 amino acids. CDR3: CASSRDRNTGELFF. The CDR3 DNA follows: TGTGCCAGTAGCCGGGACAGGAACACCGGGGAGCTGTTTTTT.

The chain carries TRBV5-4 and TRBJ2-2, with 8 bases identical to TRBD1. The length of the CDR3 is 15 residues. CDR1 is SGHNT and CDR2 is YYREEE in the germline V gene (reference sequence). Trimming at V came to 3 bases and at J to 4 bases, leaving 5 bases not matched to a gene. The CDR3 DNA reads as TGTGCCAGCAGCTCACAGGGGGTGCTCACCGGGGAGCTGTTTTTT. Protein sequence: CASSSQGVLTGELFF. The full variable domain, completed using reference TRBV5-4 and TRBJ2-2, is ETGVTQSPTHLIKTRGQQVTLRCSSQSGHNTVSWYQQALGQGPQFIFQYYREEENGRGNFPPRFSGLQFPNYSSELNVNALELDDSALYLCASSSQGVLTGELFFGEGSRLTVL.

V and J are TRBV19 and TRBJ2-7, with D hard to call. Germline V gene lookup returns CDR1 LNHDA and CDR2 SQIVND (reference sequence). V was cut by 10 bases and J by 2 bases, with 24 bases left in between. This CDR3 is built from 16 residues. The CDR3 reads CATRNSGRRSPYEQYF. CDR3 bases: TGTGCCACCCGGAATAGTGGTAGAAGGTCACCCTACGAGCAGTACTTC.

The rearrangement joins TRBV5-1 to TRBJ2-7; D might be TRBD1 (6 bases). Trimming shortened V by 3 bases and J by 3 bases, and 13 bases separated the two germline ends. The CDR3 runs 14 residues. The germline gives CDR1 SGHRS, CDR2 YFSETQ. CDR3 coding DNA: TGCGCCAGCAGCTCTACTAGGGGGAGCTACGAGCAGTACTTC. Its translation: CASSSTRGSYEQYF.

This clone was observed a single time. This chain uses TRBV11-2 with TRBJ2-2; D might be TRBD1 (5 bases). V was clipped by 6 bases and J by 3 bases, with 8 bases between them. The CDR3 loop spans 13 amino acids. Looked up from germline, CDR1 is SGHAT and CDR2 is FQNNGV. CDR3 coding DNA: TGTGCCAGCAGGCCCAGGGACACCGGGGAGCTGTTTTTT. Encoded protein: CASRPRDTGELFF. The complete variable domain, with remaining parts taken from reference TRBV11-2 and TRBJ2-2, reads EAGVAQSPRYKIIEKRQSVAFWCNPISGHATLYWYQQILGQGPKLLIQFQNNGVVDDSQLPKDRFSAERLKGVDSTLKIQPAKLEDSAVYLCASRPRDTGELFFGEGSRLTVL.

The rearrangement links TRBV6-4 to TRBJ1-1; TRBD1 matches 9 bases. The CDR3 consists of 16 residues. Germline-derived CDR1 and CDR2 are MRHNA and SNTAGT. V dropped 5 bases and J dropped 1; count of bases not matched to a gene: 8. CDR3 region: CASSPGTGIGNTEAFF. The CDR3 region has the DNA TGTGCCAGCAGTCCGGGGACAGGGATCGGGAACACTGAAGCTTTCTTT.

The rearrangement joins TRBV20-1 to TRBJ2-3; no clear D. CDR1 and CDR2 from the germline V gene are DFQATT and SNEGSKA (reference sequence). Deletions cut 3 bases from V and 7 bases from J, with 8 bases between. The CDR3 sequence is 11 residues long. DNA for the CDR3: TGCAGTGCTAGTTGGGATCATACGCAGTATTTT. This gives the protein CSASWDHTQYF.

CDR3: CASSLPVGDEQYF. CDR3 bases: TGTGCCAGCAGCCTCCCCGTTGGGGACGAGCAGTACTTC. This chain uses TRBV5-6 with TRBJ2-7; D not certain. In germline, CDR1 is SGHDT, CDR2 YYEEEE. Trimming pared 4 bases from V and 5 bases from J, leaving 13 bases between. CDR3 length: 13 amino acids. Drawing the rest from reference TRBV5-6 and TRBJ2-7, the complete variable domain is DAGVTQSPTHLIKTRGQQVTLRCSPKSGHDTVSWYQQALGQGPQFIFQYYEEEERQRGNFPDRFSGHQFPNYSSELNVNALLLGDSALYLCASSLPVGDEQYFGPGTRLTVT.

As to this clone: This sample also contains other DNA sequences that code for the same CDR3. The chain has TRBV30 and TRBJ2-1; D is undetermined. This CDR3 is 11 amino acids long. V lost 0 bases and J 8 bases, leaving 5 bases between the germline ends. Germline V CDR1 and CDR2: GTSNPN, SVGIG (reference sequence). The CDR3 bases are TGTGCCTGGAGTGTATTGGATGAGCAGTTCTTC. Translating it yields CAWSVLDEQFF.

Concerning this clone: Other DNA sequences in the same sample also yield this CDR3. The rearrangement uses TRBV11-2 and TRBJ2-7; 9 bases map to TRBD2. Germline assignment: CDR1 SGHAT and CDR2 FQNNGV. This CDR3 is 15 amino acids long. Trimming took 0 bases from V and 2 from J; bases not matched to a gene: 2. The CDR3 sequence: CASSLEAGGPYEQYF. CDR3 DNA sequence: TGTGCCAGCAGCTTAGAAGCGGGAGGCCCCTACGAGCAGTACTTC.

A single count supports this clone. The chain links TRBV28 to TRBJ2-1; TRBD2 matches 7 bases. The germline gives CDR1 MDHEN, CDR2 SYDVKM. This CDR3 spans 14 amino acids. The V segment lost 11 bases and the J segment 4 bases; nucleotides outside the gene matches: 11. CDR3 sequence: CAPWAGAKYNEQFF. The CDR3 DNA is TGTGCCCCTTGGGCGGGAGCCAAGTACAATGAGCAGTTCTTC. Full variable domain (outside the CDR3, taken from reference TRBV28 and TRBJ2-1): DVKVTQSSRYLVKRTGEKVFLECVQDMDHENMFWYRQDPGLGLRLIYFSYDVKMKEKGDIPEGYSVSREKKERFSLILESASTNQTSMYLCAPWAGAKYNEQFFGPGTRLTVL.

The CDR3 protein is CASSLETVANYGYTF. CDR3 DNA sequence: TGCGCCAGCAGCTTGGAAACAGTAGCTAACTATGGCTACACCTTC. The chain combines TRBV5-1 with TRBJ1-2; no clear D gene. The germline gives CDR1 SGHRS, CDR2 YFSETQ. The CDR3 is made up of 15 amino acids. V lost 0 bases, J lost 0 bases, and 9 bases lay in between.

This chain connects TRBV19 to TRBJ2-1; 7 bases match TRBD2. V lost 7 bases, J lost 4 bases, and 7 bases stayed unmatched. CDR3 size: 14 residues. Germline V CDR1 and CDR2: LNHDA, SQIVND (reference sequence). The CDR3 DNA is TGTGCCAGTACCAAGGGAGGGCCGTACAATGAGCAGTTCTTC. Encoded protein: CASTKGGPYNEQFF.

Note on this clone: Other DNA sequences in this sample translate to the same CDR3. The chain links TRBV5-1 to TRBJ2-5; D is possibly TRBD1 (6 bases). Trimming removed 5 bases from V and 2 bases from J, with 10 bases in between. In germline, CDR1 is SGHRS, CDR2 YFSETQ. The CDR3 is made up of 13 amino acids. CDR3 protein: CASRGAGQETQYF. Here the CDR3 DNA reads TGCGCCAGCAGGGGGGCAGGTCAAGAGACCCAGTACTTC.

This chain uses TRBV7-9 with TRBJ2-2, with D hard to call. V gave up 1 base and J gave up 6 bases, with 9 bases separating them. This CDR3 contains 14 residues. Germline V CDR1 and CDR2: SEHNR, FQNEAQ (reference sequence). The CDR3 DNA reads TGTGCCAGCAGCTTAGAAAGCCGGTCCGGGGAGCTGTTTTTT. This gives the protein CASSLESRSGELFF.

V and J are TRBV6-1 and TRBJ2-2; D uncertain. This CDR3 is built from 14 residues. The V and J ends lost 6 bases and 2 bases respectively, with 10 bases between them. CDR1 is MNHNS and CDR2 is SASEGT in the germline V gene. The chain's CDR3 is CASSLRYNTGELFF. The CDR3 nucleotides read TGTGCCAGCAGCCTACGGTATAACACCGGGGAGCTGTTTTTT.

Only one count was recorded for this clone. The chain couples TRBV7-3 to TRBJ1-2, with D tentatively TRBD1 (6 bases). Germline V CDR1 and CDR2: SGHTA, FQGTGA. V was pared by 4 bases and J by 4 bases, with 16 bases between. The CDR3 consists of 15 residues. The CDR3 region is CASSSITLDSYGYTF. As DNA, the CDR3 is TGTGCCAGCAGCTCGATTACCTTGGACAGCTATGGCTACACCTTC.

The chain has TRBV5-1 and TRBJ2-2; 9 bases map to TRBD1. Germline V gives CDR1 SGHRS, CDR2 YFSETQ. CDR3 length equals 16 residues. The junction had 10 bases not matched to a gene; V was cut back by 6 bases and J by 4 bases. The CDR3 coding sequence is TGCGCCAGCACCCAGAGGGACAGGGCCTCCACCGGGGAGCTGTTTTTT. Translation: CASTQRDRASTGELFF.